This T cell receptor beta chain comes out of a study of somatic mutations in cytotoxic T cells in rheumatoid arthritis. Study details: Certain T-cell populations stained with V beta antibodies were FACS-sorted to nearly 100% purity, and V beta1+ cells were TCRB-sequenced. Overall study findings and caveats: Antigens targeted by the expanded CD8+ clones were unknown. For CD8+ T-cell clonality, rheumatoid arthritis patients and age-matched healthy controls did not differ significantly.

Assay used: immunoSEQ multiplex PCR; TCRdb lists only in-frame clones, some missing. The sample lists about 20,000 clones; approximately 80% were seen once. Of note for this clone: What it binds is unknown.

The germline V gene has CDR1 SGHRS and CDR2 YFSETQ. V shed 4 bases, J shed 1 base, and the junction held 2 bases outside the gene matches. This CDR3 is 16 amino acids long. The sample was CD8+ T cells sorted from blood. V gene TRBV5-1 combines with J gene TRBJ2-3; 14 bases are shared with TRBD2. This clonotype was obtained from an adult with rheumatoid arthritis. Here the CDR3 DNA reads TGCGCCAGCAGCCCGGGACTAGCGGGAGGCACAGATACGCAGTATTTT. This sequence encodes CASSPGLAGGTDTQYF.